This T cell receptor beta chain originates from a study of cytomegalovirus exposure and HLA in healthy donors. The table lists this clone with a count of one. Vbeta (60) and Jbeta (13) primers were used in the PCR. Assay used: immunoSEQ multiplex PCR; TCRdb lists only in-frame clones, some missing. Of about 120,000 clones in the sample, about 75% were seen once. The specimen was PBMCs. The sequence was collected from a man aged 55 to 70 in good health and CMV-seropositive.

CDR3 in amino acids: CASSSSHGGPNSPLHF. DNA for the CDR3: TGTGCCAGCAGCTCATCACACGGGGGACCTAATTCACCCCTCCACTTT. The chain employs TRBV7-8 and TRBJ1-6; D might be TRBD1 (5 bases). CDR1 and CDR2 (germline): SGHVS, FQNEAQ. V dropped 4 bases and J dropped 6 bases, with 16 bases sitting between them. CDR3 length: 16 amino acids.